The TCR beta chain described here comes from a study of early T cells in non-severe SARS-CoV-2 infection. Looking at the study overall: Bulk RNA taken from unsorted whole blood was sequenced, leaving chains unpaired.

Regarding the study as a whole: Missing private and CD4 specificities, VDJdb matching favored anti-spike CD8 responses.

Individual cDNA molecules each received unique molecular identifiers attached to them. TCRdb reprocessed the 5' RACE reads with MiXCR, giving one entry per CDR3 protein. This sample has 80,000 or so distinct CDR3 sequences; roughly 6% occur once, and the top ten carry less than 8%. This clonotype was counted ten times or more. What it binds is unknown. The V gene end was trimmed by 6 bases and the J gene end by 6 bases; junction bases not matched to a gene: 9. The CDR3 runs to 14 residues. The V gene's germline CDR1 is SGHTA and CDR2 FQGNSA. The receptor's source is an adult who was a healthcare worker with PCR-confirmed SARS-CoV-2 infection or an uninfected control (not recorded which). V usage is TRBV7-2 and J usage is TRBJ2-7, with 9 bases fitting TRBD2. The source material was whole blood. CDR3 in amino acids: CASSSGTSTIEQYF. The CDR3 bases are TGTGCCAGCAGTTCCGGGACTAGCACTATCGAGCAGTACTTC.